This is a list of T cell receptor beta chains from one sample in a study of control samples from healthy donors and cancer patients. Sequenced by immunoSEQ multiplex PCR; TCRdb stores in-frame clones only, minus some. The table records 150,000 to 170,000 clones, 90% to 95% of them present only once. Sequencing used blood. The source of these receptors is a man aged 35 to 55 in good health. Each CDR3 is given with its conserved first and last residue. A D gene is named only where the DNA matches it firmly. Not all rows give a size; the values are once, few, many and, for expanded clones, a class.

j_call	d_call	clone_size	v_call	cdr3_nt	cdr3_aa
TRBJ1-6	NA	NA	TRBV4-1	TGCGCCAGCAGCCAAGAGCAGAGCTCCTATAATTCACCCCTCCACTTT	CASSQEQSSYNSPLHF
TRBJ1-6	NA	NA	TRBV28	TGTGCCAGCAGCCCGACAGTCGGGTCACCCCTCCACTTT	CASSPTVGSPLHF
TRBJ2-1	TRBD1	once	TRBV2	TGTGCCAGCAGCGGGGACAGGGGAATCAGTGAGCAGTTCTTC	CASSGDRGISEQFF
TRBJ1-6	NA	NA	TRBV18	TGTGCCAGCTCACGAGCAGGGCAGCCCCTCCACTTT	CASSRAGQPLHF
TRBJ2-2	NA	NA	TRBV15	TGTGCCACCAGCAGAGCTGGGAACACCGGGGAGCTGTTTTTT	CATSRAGNTGELFF
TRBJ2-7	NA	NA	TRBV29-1	TGCAGCGTTGATGAGGGGGGTTCCTACGAGCAGTACTTC	CSVDEGGSYEQYF
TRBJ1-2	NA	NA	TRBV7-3	TGTGCCAGCAGCTTATATCCCGACAGTTCCCCTATCTTCAATGGCTACACCTTC	CASSLYPDSSPIFNGYTF
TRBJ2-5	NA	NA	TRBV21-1	TGTGCCAGCAGCACAGTCAAGATAGCGGGGGGGGTTCGAGAGACCCAGTACTTC	CASSTVKIAGGVRETQYF
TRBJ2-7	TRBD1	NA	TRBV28	TGTGCCAGCAGCCTGACAGGGGAGCCCTACGAGCAGTACTTC	CASSLTGEPYEQYF
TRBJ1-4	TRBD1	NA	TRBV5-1	TGCGCCAGCAGCCAGGGACAGGGGTTGGATGAAAAACTGTTTTTT	CASSQGQGLDEKLFF
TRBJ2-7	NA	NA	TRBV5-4	TGTGCCAGCAGCCCCAGCGATTACGGCCCCTACGAGCAGTACTTC	CASSPSDYGPYEQYF